The rows below give T cell receptor beta chains drawn from one sample of a study of T cell responses to AZD1222 COVID-19 vaccine. The method was immunoSEQ multiplex PCR; TCRdb's version includes in-frame clones alone and lacks a portion of them. The repertoire has some 140,000 clones, roughly 93% of them found once; the top ten carry approximately 3.1%. The sample in question was peripheral blood, obtained on day 0 of AZD1222 vaccination. The receptors originated from an adult in good health. Both conserved end residues are part of each CDR3. A D gene is named only where the DNA matches it firmly. Not all rows give a size; the values are once, few, many and, for expanded clones, a class.

cdr3_nt,cdr3_aa,d_call,v_call,j_call,clone_size
TGCAGTGCTAGTGGGCAACAAGAGACCCAGTACTTC,CSASGQQETQYF,NA,TRBV20-1,TRBJ2-5,NA
TGTGCCAGCAGAAAGCTCCTAGCGGGGGCCTACAATGAGCAGTTCTTC,CASRKLLAGAYNEQFF,TRBD2,TRBV28,TRBJ2-1,NA
TGTGCCACCACGTCTGACAGCACAGATACGCAGTATTTT,CATTSDSTDTQYF,NA,TRBV24-1,TRBJ2-3,NA
TGTGCCAGCAGCTTTGGATTAGCGGGAGAATACGAGCAGTACTTC,CASSFGLAGEYEQYF,TRBD2,TRBV11-2,TRBJ2-7,NA
TGCGCCAGCAGCTTTCGGGCAGGAGATGAAAAACTGTTTTTT,CASSFRAGDEKLFF,NA,TRBV5-1,TRBJ1-4,NA
TGTGCCAGCAATTACATCGGGACAGGGGGGTCGGGCTACACCTTC,CASNYIGTGGSGYTF,TRBD1,TRBV28,TRBJ1-2,NA
TGTGCCAGCAGTCCGAACACAGGGACAGAGAACACTGAAGCTTTCTTT,CASSPNTGTENTEAFF,TRBD1,TRBV28,TRBJ1-1,NA
TGTGCCAGCAGCTCCGGGTCCTATGGCTACACCTTC,CASSSGSYGYTF,NA,TRBV7-9,TRBJ1-2,NA
TGTGCCAGCAGTAGGGACAGGGGTTCGTCTGAAGCTTTCTTT,CASSRDRGSSEAFF,TRBD1,TRBV7-2,TRBJ1-1,NA
TGTGCCAGCAGGCTAGCTGGACAGGGCTACACCTTC,CASRLAGQGYTF,NA,TRBV6-5,TRBJ1-2,NA
TGTGCCAGCAGTTACTCGACAGCGAACTATGGCTACACCTTC,CASSYSTANYGYTF,NA,TRBV6-5,TRBJ1-2,NA
TGTGCCAGTAGTAGGCCTCGGGGCCTGAACACTGAAGCTTTCTTT,CASSRPRGLNTEAFF,NA,TRBV19,TRBJ1-1,NA
TGTGCCAGCAGACCTCAGGGGTACAATGAGCAGTTCTTC,CASRPQGYNEQFF,NA,TRBV3-1/TRBV3-2,TRBJ2-1,NA
TGTGCCAGCTCACAGACCAACACCGGGGAGCTGTTTTTT,CASSQTNTGELFF,NA,TRBV18,TRBJ2-2,once
TGTGCCAGCAGTCCATCGTTTGGGGACAGGGGGCCCGATGAGCAGTTCTTC,CASSPSFGDRGPDEQFF,TRBD1,TRBV27,TRBJ2-1,NA